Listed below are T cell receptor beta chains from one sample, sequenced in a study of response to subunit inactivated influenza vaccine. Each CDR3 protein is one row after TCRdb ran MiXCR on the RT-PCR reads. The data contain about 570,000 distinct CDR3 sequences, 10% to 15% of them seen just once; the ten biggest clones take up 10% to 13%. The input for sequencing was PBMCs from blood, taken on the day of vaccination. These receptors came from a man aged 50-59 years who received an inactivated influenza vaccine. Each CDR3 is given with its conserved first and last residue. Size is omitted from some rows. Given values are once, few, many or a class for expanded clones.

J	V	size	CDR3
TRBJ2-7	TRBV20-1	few	CSARDTSAYEQYF
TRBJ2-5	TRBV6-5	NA	CASSSGQRWETQYF
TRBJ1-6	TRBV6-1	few	CATPPAGYVYSPLHF
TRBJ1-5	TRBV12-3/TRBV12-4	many	CASSSRQNNQPQHF
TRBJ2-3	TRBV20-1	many	CSARSTSGGRTDTQYF
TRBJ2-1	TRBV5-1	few	CASSASGGYNEQFF
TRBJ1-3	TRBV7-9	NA	CASRLDGSGNTIYF
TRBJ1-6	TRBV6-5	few	CASSYWNSPLHF
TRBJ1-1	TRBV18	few	CASTQQGVVNTEAFF
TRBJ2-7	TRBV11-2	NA	CASSLWAGDNYEQYF
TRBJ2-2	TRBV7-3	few	CASRIGQGANTGELFF
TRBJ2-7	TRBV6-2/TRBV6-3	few	CASSKLAGAGEQYF
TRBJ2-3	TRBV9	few	CASSATGGPSTDTQYF
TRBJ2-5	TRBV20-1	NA	CSARGLAEETQHF
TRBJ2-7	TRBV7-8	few	CASSSPTDSYEQYF
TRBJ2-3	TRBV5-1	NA	CASSLSTGDRAADTQYF
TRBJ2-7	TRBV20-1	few	CSANRAEYEQYF
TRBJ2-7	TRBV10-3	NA	CAISEQAYEQYF
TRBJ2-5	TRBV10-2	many	CASSDDRGLEKYF
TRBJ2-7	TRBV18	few	CASSGAAYEQYF
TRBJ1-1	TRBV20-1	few	CSARDQGPMNTEAFF
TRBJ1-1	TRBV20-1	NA	CSATQGGGTEAFF
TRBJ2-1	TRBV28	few	CASSLTGAANEQFF
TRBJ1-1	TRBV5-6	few	CASSLGVYEAFF